This passage covers 20 T cell receptor beta chains from one sample sequenced in a study of shared clonotypes between healthy human individuals. Repertoires were generated with immunoSEQ multiplex PCR, while TCRdb's copy carries only in-frame clones and drops some. The sample lists about 490,000 clones; 81% were seen once. The sequenced sample was PBMCs. The source is a woman aged 40 to 50 in good health. Some clones in this sample may be carry-over from other donors' samples.

This chain uses TRBV7-9 with TRBJ1-4; TRBD1 matches at 7 bases. The CDR3 is made up of 16 amino acids. Germline loops: CDR1 SEHNR, CDR2 FQNEAQ (reference sequence). V lost 5 bases and J lost 4; bases outside the gene matches: 10. For the CDR3, the DNA is TGTGCCAGCAGCCCTAACCTACAGGGGAATAATGAAAAACTGTTTTTT. It codes for CASSPNLQGNNEKLFF.

The genes are TRBV7-3 and TRBJ2-3, with a possible D match to TRBD2 (6 bases). The length of the CDR3 is 15 residues. Germline values: CDR1 SGHTA, CDR2 FQGTGA. V shed 1 base and J shed 4 bases, with 12 bases lying between them. The CDR3 DNA reads TGTGCCAGCAGCTTAAACGGCAGGGAGGCAGATACGCAGTATTTT. Translation: CASSLNGREADTQYF. Full variable domain (outside the CDR3, taken from reference TRBV7-3 and TRBJ2-3): GAGVSQTPSNKVTEKGKYVELRCDPISGHTALYWYRQSLGQGPEFLIYFQGTGAADDSGLPNDRFFAVRPEGSVSTLKIQRTERGDSAVYLCASSLNGREADTQYFGPGTRLTVL.

This clone came up a few times. The gene calls are TRBV6-6 and TRBJ1-2; a weak D match, TRBD1 (5 bases). The V gene's germline CDR1 is MNHNY and CDR2 SVGAGI (reference sequence). V lost 2 bases to trimming and J lost 8 bases, with 12 bases between them. The CDR3 is made up of 13 amino acids. CDR3 DNA: TGTGCCAGCAGTTACCAGGGTGAAGGCGGCTACACCTTC. Translating it yields CASSYQGEGGYTF.

The genes are TRBV29-1 and TRBJ2-3, with a weak D call TRBD1 (6 bases). Trimming shortened V by 3 bases and J by 0 bases, and 16 bases separated the two germline ends. The V gene's germline CDR1 is SQVTM and CDR2 ANQGSEA. The length of the CDR3 is 16 residues. CDR3 sequence reads: CSVDNLDRPSTDTQYF. The CDR3 nucleotides are TGCAGCGTTGATAACCTGGACAGACCAAGCACAGATACGCAGTATTTT.

The chain uses TRBV7-9 and TRBJ1-2; 10 bases agree with TRBD1. The junction had 6 bases not matched to a gene; V was cut back by 0 bases and J by 5 bases. There are 16 residues in the CDR3. Germline V gene lookup returns CDR1 SEHNR and CDR2 FQNEAQ (reference sequence). Here the CDR3 DNA reads TGTGCCAGCAGCTTAGCCTCCGGGACAGGGGCATATGGCTACACCTTC. Its protein is CASSLASGTGAYGYTF.

V gene TRBV4-2 combines with J gene TRBJ2-5; D perhaps matches TRBD1 (5 bases). Germline CDR1 is LGHNA and CDR2 is YNFKEQ. Trimming left V 0 bases short and J 5 bases short, with 10 bases between. The CDR3 has 14 amino acids. In nucleotides, the CDR3 is TGTGCCAGCAGCCAAGACAGGGTCGGGGAGACCCAGTACTTC. This codes for CASSQDRVGETQYF.

In this sample, this clone turned up many times. The chain is built from TRBV19 and TRBJ2-3; TRBD2 matches 10 bases. V was clipped by 3 bases and J by 0 bases; unmatched bases: 0. The V gene's germline CDR1 is LNHDA and CDR2 SQIVND (reference sequence). The CDR3 has 15 residues. The CDR3, as DNA: TGTGCCAGTAGTATGGGACTAGCGAGCACAGATACGCAGTATTTT. Amino acids: CASSMGLASTDTQYF.

This clone was seen once. The chain recombines TRBV19 with TRBJ2-3; D gene unclear. The germline V and J ends were trimmed by 4 bases and 5 bases, with 16 bases remaining between them. The CDR3 sequence is 15 residues long. In germline, CDR1 is LNHDA, CDR2 SQIVND (reference sequence). DNA for the CDR3: TGTGCCAGTAGTACCTGGGGTAGGGCGGAAGATACGCAGTATTTT. It specifies CASSTWGRAEDTQYF.

The V and J genes are TRBV5-6 and TRBJ2-5; D tentatively reads TRBD1 or TRBD2 (5 bases each). The length of the CDR3 is 13 residues. Trimming removed 2 bases from V and 1 base from J, with 6 bases in between. Germline CDR1 SGHDT, CDR2 YYEEEE. The CDR3 DNA reads TGTGCCAGCAGCTTCGGGGCCCAAGAGACCCAGTACTTC. It codes for CASSFGAQETQYF. Complete variable domain (other parts from reference TRBV5-6 and TRBJ2-5): DAGVTQSPTHLIKTRGQQVTLRCSPKSGHDTVSWYQQALGQGPQFIFQYYEEEERQRGNFPDRFSGHQFPNYSSELNVNALLLGDSALYLCASSFGAQETQYFGPGTRLLVL.

This clone has ten or more counts. At the DNA level, this CDR3 is encoded by other sequences in the same sample as well. The genes are TRBV5-4 and TRBJ2-1, with D uncertain. With 5 bases removed from V and 0 bases from J, the gap between germline ends came to 6 bases. The germline CDR1 and CDR2 sequences are SGHNT and YYREEE (reference sequence). There are 13 residues in the CDR3. The CDR3 DNA reads as TGTGCCAGCAGGCTAGACTCCTACAATGAGCAGTTCTTC. This encodes CASRLDSYNEQFF.

The DNA of the CDR3 is TGTGCCAGCTCACGAACAGAGGGAAGCTACAATGAGCAGTTCTTC. It encodes CASSRTEGSYNEQFF. This sequence joins TRBV18 and TRBJ2-1, with a possible D match to TRBD2 (5 bases). CDR3 length equals 15 residues. Trimming removed 4 bases from V and 3 bases from J, with 13 bases in between. Per the germline V gene, CDR1 is KGHSH and CDR2 is LQKENI.

This chain uses TRBV29-1 with TRBJ1-3, with D uncertain. Trimming removed 4 bases at V and 4 bases at J, with 5 bases between. CDR1 and CDR2 (germline): SQVTM, ANQGSEA. This CDR3 region has 11 residues. The CDR3 nucleotides are TGCAGCGTTGCGAGGGGAAACACCATATATTTT. Its protein is CSVARGNTIYF.

V usage is TRBV7-9 and J usage is TRBJ2-1; D is unresolved. Trimming cost V 1 base and J 9 bases, with 19 bases left between them. CDR1 is SEHNR, CDR2 FQNEAQ, per germline (reference sequence). The CDR3 covers 16 residues. The CDR3 DNA reads TGTGCCAGCAGCTTAGGGTTTGGAAGCCCCCCATCTGAGCAGTTCTTC. This encodes CASSLGFGSPPSEQFF.

The J gene is TRBJ1-5, the V gene TRBV19; 11 nucleotides line up with TRBD1. This CDR3 has 16 residues. Germline-derived CDR1 and CDR2 are LNHDA and SQIVND (reference sequence). The V segment lost 5 bases and the J segment 6 bases; nucleotides outside the gene matches: 9. The DNA of the CDR3 is TGTGCCAGTAGTTCGCCGGGACAGGGGGTGAGTCAGCCCCAGCATTTT. Translated, it gives CASSSPGQGVSQPQHF.

This clone was counted once. It differs at one base from a far larger clone, so likely a read error. The chain is built from TRBV27 and TRBJ2-6, with D unresolved. The length of the CDR3 is 17 residues. Germline V gene sequence: CDR1 MNHEY, CDR2 SMNVEV (reference sequence). V gave up 5 bases and J gave up 3 bases, with 17 bases separating them. The CDR3 loop is CASSGPATVGGANVLTF. CDR3 in DNA: TGTGCCAGCAGTGGACCCGCCACCGTCGGTGGGGCCAACGTCCTGACTTTC.

Concerning this clone itself: A single base is all that separates this from a far larger clone, so a read error is likely. The rearrangement links TRBV30 to TRBJ2-5, with D unclear. The CDR3 is 13 residues long. Germline values: CDR1 GTSNPN, CDR2 SVGIG (reference sequence). V gave up 3 bases and J gave up 2 bases, with 10 bases separating them. Written as DNA, the CDR3 is TGTGCCTGGAGGACCCCTTGTCAAGAGACCCAGTACTTC. This codes for CAWRTPCQETQYF.

A single count supports this clone. The rearrangement uses TRBV10-2 and TRBJ1-2; a weak D match, TRBD1 (6 bases). There are 17 residues in the CDR3. The V end lost 2 bases, the J end lost 4 bases, and 20 bases lay between the germline ends. Per the germline V gene, CDR1 is WSHSY and CDR2 is SAAADI. The CDR3 region is CASSEEGQNSYSYGYTF. The CDR3 nucleotides read TGCGCCAGCAGTGAGGAAGGACAGAATAGCTACTCCTATGGCTACACCTTC.

This clone turned up a few times. The chain has TRBV5-4 and TRBJ2-3, with 9 bases fitting TRBD2. The CDR3 spans 16 residues. V lost 2 bases, J lost 2 bases, and 6 bases stayed unmatched. CDR1 is SGHNT and CDR2 is YYREEE in the germline V gene (reference sequence). The CDR3 sequence is CASSLTAGGITDTQYF. CDR3 nucleotide sequence: TGTGCCAGCAGCTTAACCGCGGGAGGGATCACAGATACGCAGTATTTT.

About this clone: A far larger clone is a single base away, which makes a read error likely. Within the sample, other DNA sequences also encode this same CDR3. The gene calls are TRBV25-1 and TRBJ2-7, with 7 bases that match TRBD2. Looked up from germline, CDR1 is MGHDK and CDR2 is SYGVNS. Trimming cost V 5 bases and J 6 bases; bases outside gene matches: 16. The CDR3 runs to 16 residues. The CDR3 DNA reads TGTGCCAGCAGTCCTAGCGGAAGCCGATCACGGGGCGAGCAGTACTTC. This encodes CASSPSGSRSRGEQYF.

Worth noting for this clone: A much larger clone lies a single base off, so this may be a read error. The CDR3 coding sequence is TGTGCCTGGAGTAGGAACTCTGGGGCCAACGTCCTGACTTTC. Translated, it gives CAWSRNSGANVLTF. The chain links TRBV30 to TRBJ2-6; D remains unclear. Trimming cost V 2 bases and J 0 bases, with 5 bases left between them. This CDR3 spans 14 amino acids. Germline loops: CDR1 GTSNPN, CDR2 SVGIG (reference sequence). The entire variable domain, with the rest obtained from reference TRBV30 and TRBJ2-6, is as follows: SQTIHQWPATLVQPVGSPLSLECTVEGTSNPNLYWYRQAAGRGLQLLFYSVGIGQISSEVPQNLSASRPQDRQFILSSKKLLLSDSGFYLCAWSRNSGANVLTFGAGSRLTVL.